The 29 T cell receptor beta chains given below trace back to one sample, sequenced in a study of lymphopenia after photon versus proton radiotherapy. Produced via immunoSEQ multiplex PCR; TCRdb's table is partial and in-frame only. The sample contains some 70,000 clones, around 87% of which appear only once. The starting material was peripheral blood, obtained from a patient treated with proton-based radiotherapy. These receptors all stem from a man older than 75 with esophageal cancer.

This chain joins TRBV11-2 and TRBJ1-1; D is undetermined. V dropped 1 base and J dropped 4 bases, with 7 bases sitting between them. CDR3 length: 13 amino acids. Germline V CDR1 and CDR2: SGHAT, FQNNGV. CDR3 DNA: TGTGCCAGCAGCTTAGCGGGCGGCACTGAAGCTTTCTTT. As protein: CASSLAGGTEAFF.

The chain employs TRBV6-5 and TRBJ2-1, with 9 positions matching TRBD1. Germline V lookup: CDR1 MNHEY, CDR2 SVGAGI. The J segment lost 6 bases and the V segment lost 5 bases, leaving 5 bases of the junction unmatched. CDR3 length: 14 residues. The CDR3: CASSTGGKVNEQFF. The CDR3 DNA reads as TGTGCCAGCAGTACAGGGGGCAAAGTCAATGAGCAGTTCTTC.

The genes are TRBV9 and TRBJ2-1; D gene uncertain. CDR1 is SGDLS, CDR2 YYNGEE, per germline. The CDR3 runs 12 residues. V was shortened by 0 bases and J by 7 bases, with 5 bases between the two germline ends. The CDR3 nucleotides are TGTGCCAGCAGCGTAGGTGTTAATGAGCAGTTCTTC. Protein product: CASSVGVNEQFF.

The chain recombines TRBV11-3 with TRBJ1-5; D is unclear. This CDR3 is built from 13 residues. The germline CDR1 and CDR2 sequences are SGHNT and YENEEA. V lost 5 bases, J lost 5 bases, and 10 bases lay in between. CDR3: CASSTGWDQPQHF. The DNA for the CDR3 is TGTGCCAGCAGCACCGGGTGGGATCAGCCCCAGCATTTT.

This chain joins TRBV7-2 and TRBJ2-5; TRBD2 might be the D (5 bases). Trimming cost V 4 bases and J 4 bases, with 16 bases left between them. This CDR3 region has 15 residues. Germline V CDR1 and CDR2: SGHTA, FQGNSA. The CDR3 protein is CASSSGLFGRETQYF. CDR3 DNA sequence: TGTGCCAGCAGCTCCGGACTTTTTGGAAGAGAGACCCAGTACTTC.

The genes are TRBV11-2 and TRBJ1-4, with D hard to call. The CDR3 extends over 15 amino acids. The germline V gene has CDR1 SGHAT and CDR2 FQNNGV. V was pared by 0 bases and J by 3 bases, with 8 bases between. CDR3 loop: CASSLDQAANEKLFF. Here the CDR3 DNA reads TGTGCCAGCAGCTTAGATCAGGCCGCTAATGAAAAACTGTTTTTT.

This clone was observed once. This chain connects TRBV5-1 to TRBJ2-3; 10 bases match TRBD2. The CDR3 runs to 16 residues. With V trimmed by 4 bases and J by 6 bases, 11 bases remained unmatched. Germline values: CDR1 SGHRS, CDR2 YFSETQ. The chain's CDR3 is CASSPASGGELDTQYF. The CDR3 nucleotides are TGCGCCAGCAGCCCGGCAAGCGGGGGGGAGTTGGATACGCAGTATTTT.

This clone was counted once. This chain uses TRBV4-1 with TRBJ1-6, with D possibly being TRBD1 (6 bases). Trimming pared 1 base from V and 9 bases from J, leaving 13 bases between. CDR3 length equals 15 residues. CDR1 and CDR2 from the germline V gene are MGHRA and YSYEKL. The CDR3 region is CASSQGGGRASPLHF. In nucleotides, the CDR3 is TGCGCCAGCAGCCAAGGTGGGGGCAGGGCTTCACCCCTCCACTTT.

This chain joins TRBV7-2 and TRBJ2-3; D uncertain. Germline CDR1 SGHTA, CDR2 FQGNSA. This CDR3 spans 14 amino acids. Trimming took 5 bases from V and 2 from J, leaving 11 bases between them. CDR3 nucleotides: TGTGCCAGCAGCCTCGACTCGGCCACAGATACGCAGTATTTT. As protein: CASSLDSATDTQYF.

The CDR3 DNA follows: TGTGCCAGCAGCGCATCGACAGGTGGAGTCTATGGCTACACCTTC. Amino acids: CASSASTGGVYGYTF. The chain links TRBV9 to TRBJ1-2; a weak D match, TRBD1 (6 bases). CDR1 and CDR2 from the germline V gene are SGDLS and YYNGEE. Trimming shortened V by 3 bases and J by 4 bases, and 16 bases separated the two germline ends. The CDR3 is made up of 15 amino acids.

The chain joins TRBV4-3 to TRBJ2-7; tentatively, D is TRBD1 (6 bases). There are 14 residues in the CDR3. The germline gives CDR1 LGHNA, CDR2 YSLEER. Trimming shortened V by 4 bases and J by 0 bases, and 10 bases separated the two germline ends. The CDR3 nucleotides read TGCGCCAGCAGCCTCCAGGGGCCCTCCTACGAGCAGTACTTC. This codes for CASSLQGPSYEQYF.

The chain carries TRBV7-9 and TRBJ1-6; D is uncertain. V lost 5 bases, J lost 0 bases, and 11 bases lay in between. Germline CDR1 is SEHNR and CDR2 is FQNEAQ (reference sequence). The CDR3 has 16 amino acids. CDR3 DNA sequence: TGTGCCAGCAGCCCACCGAAGGGCTCCTATAATTCACCCCTCCACTTT. It translates to CASSPPKGSYNSPLHF.

This chain joins TRBV19 and TRBJ1-2; D uncertain. The germline CDR1 and CDR2 sequences are LNHDA and SQIVND (reference sequence). The CDR3 has 16 amino acids. Trimming took 2 bases from V and 4 from J, leaving 17 bases between them. CDR3 region: CASSISPGGVSYGYTF. DNA of the CDR3: TGTGCCAGTAGTATATCCCCGGGCGGGGTTTCCTATGGCTACACCTTC.

The genes are TRBV7-2 and TRBJ2-3; D gene unclear. Between the trimmed V and J ends, which lost 3 bases and 0 bases, there was a span of 7 bases. The CDR3 is 14 amino acids. Germline CDR1 reads SGHTA; CDR2 reads FQGNSA. The CDR3 spells CASSLVYSTDTQYF. CDR3 nucleotides: TGTGCCAGCAGCTTGGTCTATAGCACAGATACGCAGTATTTT.

The chain is built from TRBV7-2 and TRBJ1-1; unclear D gene. Trimming pared 5 bases from V and 3 bases from J, leaving 7 bases between. The length of the CDR3 is 12 residues. Germline CDR1 and CDR2: SGHTA and FQGNSA. As DNA, the CDR3 is TGTGCCAGCAGCCCCTCCCACACTGAAGCTTTCTTT. Amino acid sequence: CASSPSHTEAFF.

The chain couples TRBV4-3 to TRBJ2-3; D is unresolved. V dropped 0 bases and J dropped 1 base, with 8 bases sitting between them. Germline V gives CDR1 LGHNA, CDR2 YSLEER. The CDR3 contains 15 residues. The CDR3 nucleotides read TGCGCCAGCAGCCAAGAATCCCAGGGCACAGATACGCAGTATTTT. Translating gives CASSQESQGTDTQYF.

The chain joins TRBV5-5 to TRBJ2-7; D call uncertain. The V gene lost 1 base and the J gene lost 2 bases, with 4 bases spanning the gap. This CDR3 comprises 12 residues. Germline V CDR1 and CDR2: SGHKS, YYEKEE (reference sequence). CDR3 nucleotides: TGTGCCAGCAGCTTGTCCCCCTACGAGCAGTACTTC. It is translated as CASSLSPYEQYF.

This clone was observed once. The V gene is TRBV7-9, the J gene TRBJ1-5; D remains ambiguous. This CDR3 spans 16 amino acids. Germline assignment: CDR1 SEHNR and CDR2 FQNEAQ (reference sequence). The V gene lost 1 base and the J gene lost 0 bases, with 10 bases spanning the gap. Written as DNA, the CDR3 is TGTGCCAGCAGCTTAGGGCCAGCTTATAGCAATCAGCCCCAGCATTTT. Translated: CASSLGPAYSNQPQHF.

The chain carries TRBV7-9 and TRBJ2-3; D is ambiguous. Germline assignment: CDR1 SEHNR and CDR2 FQNEAQ (reference sequence). The V gene lost 3 bases and the J gene lost 0 bases, with 7 bases spanning the gap. The CDR3 has 14 amino acids. The CDR3 region is CASSLMTSTDTQYF. CDR3 DNA: TGTGCCAGCAGCTTGATGACTAGCACAGATACGCAGTATTTT.

The sample holds one count of this clone. The chain carries TRBV2 and TRBJ1-4; the match to TRBD1 covers 9 bases. CDR1 SNHLY and CDR2 FYNNEI come from the germline V gene. CDR3 length: 16 residues. The ends lost 6 bases at V and 0 bases at J; junction bases unmatched: 5. The CDR3 nucleotides are TGTGCCAGCAGGTGGGACAGGGCGTCAACTAATGAAAAACTGTTTTTT. It translates to CASRWDRASTNEKLFF.

The V call is TRBV9, the J call TRBJ2-5; possible D gene TRBD2, 7 bases. The germline V and J ends were trimmed by 3 bases and 5 bases, with 20 bases remaining between them. This CDR3 spans 16 amino acids. Germline V gene lookup returns CDR1 SGDLS and CDR2 YYNGEE. DNA of the CDR3: TGTGCCAGCAGCGGACAGATTTCGGGGGGCCAGGAGACCCAGTACTTC. The encoded protein is CASSGQISGGQETQYF.

The chain links TRBV10-1 to TRBJ1-1; no definite D call. Germline V lookup: CDR1 WNHNN, CDR2 SYGVQD (reference sequence). The CDR3 has 13 amino acids. Between the trimmed V and J ends, which lost 0 bases and 3 bases, there was a span of 5 bases. CDR3 in amino acids: CASSESEYTEAFF. CDR3 nucleotides: TGCGCCAGCAGTGAGTCAGAATACACTGAAGCTTTCTTT.

This clone was found once. The rearrangement joins TRBV18 to TRBJ2-3; tentative D call: TRBD1 (6 bases). Germline CDR1 is KGHSH and CDR2 is LQKENI. The CDR3 extends over 15 amino acids. The germline V and J ends were trimmed by 1 base and 4 bases, with 12 bases remaining between them. The CDR3 region is CASSPRQGISDTQYF. The CDR3 nucleotides are TGTGCCAGCTCACCACGTCAGGGGATTTCAGATACGCAGTATTTT.

V is TRBV7-9 and J is TRBJ2-7, with D maybe TRBD2 (5 bases). CDR1 SEHNR and CDR2 FQNEAQ come from the germline V gene (reference sequence). V was trimmed by 5 bases and J by 7 bases, leaving 18 bases between them. This CDR3 has 14 residues. CDR3: CASSGRGVTGEQYF. The CDR3 DNA follows: TGTGCCAGCAGCGGACGGGGAGTCACGGGGGAGCAGTACTTC.

J is TRBJ2-7 and V is TRBV4-2, with 7 bases lining up with TRBD2. CDR1 is LGHNA, CDR2 YNFKEQ, per germline. The CDR3 sequence is 14 residues long. The V gene end was trimmed by 3 bases and the J gene end by 3 bases; junction bases not matched to a gene: 5. CDR3 sequence (DNA): TGTGCCAGCAGCCATCGGGGGAGGGGCTACGAGCAGTACTTC. Translated: CASSHRGRGYEQYF.

In DNA, the CDR3 is TGCGCCAGCAGCCAAGGTCTGGGACTAGTGGGACCCCGCACAGATACGCAGTATTTT. It yields the protein CASSQGLGLVGPRTDTQYF. This sequence joins TRBV4-3 and TRBJ2-3; 8 bases fit TRBD2. This CDR3 comprises 19 residues. V shed 1 base, J shed 1 base, and the junction held 13 bases outside the gene matches. Germline CDR1 and CDR2: LGHNA and YSLEER.

V is TRBV7-2 and J is TRBJ2-1; D is undetermined. The CDR3 is made up of 15 amino acids. Trimming pared 2 bases from V and 4 bases from J, leaving 12 bases between. Germline values: CDR1 SGHTA, CDR2 FQGNSA. The CDR3 DNA reads as TGTGCCAGCAGCTTATCCTACGCACCTTACAATGAGCAGTTCTTC. Its protein product is CASSLSYAPYNEQFF.

The rearrangement uses TRBV19 and TRBJ1-4; no clear D gene. V was cut by 7 bases and J by 0 bases, with 9 bases left in between. The CDR3 length is 14 residues. Germline V lookup: CDR1 LNHDA, CDR2 SQIVND (reference sequence). Here the CDR3 DNA reads TGTGCCAGTAACCGGAGCCCAACTAATGAAAAACTGTTTTTT. Translation: CASNRSPTNEKLFF.

The chain combines TRBV5-8 with TRBJ1-5; a weak D match, TRBD1 (5 bases). Trimming shortened V by 1 base and J by 6 bases, and 14 bases separated the two germline ends. The CDR3 loop spans 15 amino acids. Per germline, CDR1 SGHTS and CDR2 YDEGEE. The CDR3 loop reads CASSLWSGKSQPQHF. CDR3 DNA: TGTGCCAGCAGCTTGTGGTCAGGGAAGAGTCAGCCCCAGCATTTT.